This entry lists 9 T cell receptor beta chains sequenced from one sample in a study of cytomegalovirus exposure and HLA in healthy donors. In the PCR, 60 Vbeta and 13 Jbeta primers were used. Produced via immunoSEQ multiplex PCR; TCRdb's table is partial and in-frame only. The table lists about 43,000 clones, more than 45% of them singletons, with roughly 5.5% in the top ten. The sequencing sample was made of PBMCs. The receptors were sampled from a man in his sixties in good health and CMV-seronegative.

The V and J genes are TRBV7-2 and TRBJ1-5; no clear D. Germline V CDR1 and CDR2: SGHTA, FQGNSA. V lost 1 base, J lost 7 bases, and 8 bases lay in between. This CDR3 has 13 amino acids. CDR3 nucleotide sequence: TGTGCCAGCAGCTTAGATCAGCGGCAGCCCCAGCATTTT. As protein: CASSLDQRQPQHF.

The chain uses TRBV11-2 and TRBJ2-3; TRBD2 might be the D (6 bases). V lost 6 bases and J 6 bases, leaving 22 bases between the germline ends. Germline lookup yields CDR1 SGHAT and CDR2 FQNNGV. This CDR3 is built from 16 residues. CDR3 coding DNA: TGTGCCAGCAGAACCCTCCGGGGGAGGATTACGGATACGCAGTATTTT. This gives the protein CASRTLRGRITDTQYF.

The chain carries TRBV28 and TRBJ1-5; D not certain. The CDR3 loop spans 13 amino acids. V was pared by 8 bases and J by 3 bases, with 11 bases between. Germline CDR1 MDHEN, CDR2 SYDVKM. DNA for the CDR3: TGTGCCAGCCGAGGCCATTACAATCAGCCCCAGCATTTT. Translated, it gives CASRGHYNQPQHF.

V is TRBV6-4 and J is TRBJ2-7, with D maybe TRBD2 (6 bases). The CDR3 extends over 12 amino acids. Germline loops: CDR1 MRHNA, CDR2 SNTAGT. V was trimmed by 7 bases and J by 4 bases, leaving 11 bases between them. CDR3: CASTKLAYEQYF. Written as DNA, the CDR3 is TGTGCCAGCACCAAACTAGCTTACGAGCAGTACTTC.

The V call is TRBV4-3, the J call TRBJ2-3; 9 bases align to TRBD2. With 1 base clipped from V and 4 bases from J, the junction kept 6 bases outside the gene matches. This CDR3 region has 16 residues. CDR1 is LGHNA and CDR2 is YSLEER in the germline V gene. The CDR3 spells CASSQVIAGGADTQYF. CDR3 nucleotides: TGCGCCAGCAGCCAAGTTATTGCGGGAGGGGCAGATACGCAGTATTTT.

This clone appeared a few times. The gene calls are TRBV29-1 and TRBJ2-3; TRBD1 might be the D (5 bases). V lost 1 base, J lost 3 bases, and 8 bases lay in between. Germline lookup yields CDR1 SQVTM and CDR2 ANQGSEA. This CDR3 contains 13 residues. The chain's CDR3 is CSVEAPGTDTQYF. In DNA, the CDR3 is TGCAGCGTTGAAGCCCCAGGGACAGATACGCAGTATTTT.

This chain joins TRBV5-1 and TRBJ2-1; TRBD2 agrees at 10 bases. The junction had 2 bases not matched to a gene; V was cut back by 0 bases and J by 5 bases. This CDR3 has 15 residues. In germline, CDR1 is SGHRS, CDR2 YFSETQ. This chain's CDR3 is CASSLEGLAHNEQFF. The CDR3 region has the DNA TGCGCCAGCAGCTTGGAGGGACTAGCGCACAATGAGCAGTTCTTC.

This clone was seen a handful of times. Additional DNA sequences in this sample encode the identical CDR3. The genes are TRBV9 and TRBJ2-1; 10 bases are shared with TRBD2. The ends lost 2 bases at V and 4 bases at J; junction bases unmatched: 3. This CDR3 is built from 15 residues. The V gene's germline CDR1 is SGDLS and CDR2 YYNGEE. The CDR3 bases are TGTGCCAGCAGCGTCGCTAGCGGGGGATACAATGAGCAGTTCTTC. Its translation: CASSVASGGYNEQFF.

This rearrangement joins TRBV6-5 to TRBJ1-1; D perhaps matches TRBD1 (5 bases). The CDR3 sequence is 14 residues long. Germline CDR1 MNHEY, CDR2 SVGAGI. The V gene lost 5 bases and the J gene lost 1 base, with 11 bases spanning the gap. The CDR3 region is CASSLQVSNTEAFF. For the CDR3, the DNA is TGTGCCAGCAGTCTACAGGTCTCGAACACTGAAGCTTTCTTT.